This TCR beta chain was retrieved from a study of OX40 agonist ivuxolimab in advanced cancers. Per the germline V gene, CDR1 is DFQATT and CDR2 is SNEGSKA (reference sequence). This CDR3 is 11 amino acids long. V was cut by 6 bases and J by 7 bases, with 11 bases left in between. Concerning this clone itself: Its specificity is unknown.

Study results and caveats: More expanded clones were seen, on average, in CD8+ T cells than in CD4+.

The protocol was immunoSEQ multiplex PCR, while the TCRdb copy is restricted to in-frame clones and leaves out a portion. Among under 70,000 clones, 85% were seen once, and the ten largest hold about 4%. The rearrangement uses TRBV20-1 and TRBJ2-3; a weak D match, TRBD1 (7 bases). The material was CD4+ or CD8+ T cells sorted from blood, obtained in a trial of the OX40 agonist ivuxolimab. This sequence originates from an adult with an advanced solid tumor such as melanoma, head and neck, liver or kidney cancer. The CDR3 protein is CSARGANTQYF. As DNA, the CDR3 is TGCAGTGCCAGGGGGGCGAATACGCAGTATTTT.